This T cell receptor (beta chain) was sequenced for a study of early T cells in non-severe SARS-CoV-2 infection. The TCR library protocol attached unique molecular identifiers to the individual cDNA molecules. MiXCR was run by TCRdb on the 5' RACE reads, yielding one entry per CDR3 protein. The sample yields over 55,000 distinct CDR3 sequences, approximately 10% seen once. CDR1 and CDR2 from the germline V gene are SGHTA and FQGTGA. This CDR3 comprises 15 residues. With 7 bases clipped from V and 5 bases from J, the junction kept 6 bases outside the gene matches. This clonotype appeared a few times. This receptor was obtained from an adult who was a healthcare worker with PCR-confirmed SARS-CoV-2 infection or an uninfected control (not recorded which). V and J are TRBV7-3 and TRBJ2-2, with 11 bases matching TRBD2. The material sequenced was whole blood. The CDR3 sequence is CASTLLAGGTGELFF. DNA of the CDR3: TGTGCCAGCACCCTCCTAGCGGGGGGTACCGGGGAGCTGTTTTTT.